This T cell receptor (beta chain) was obtained from a study of technical replicates of blood from a few donors. The table came from immunoSEQ multiplex PCR; TCRdb's copy has only in-frame clones and leaves some out. There are fewer than 70,000 clones in the sample; approximately 86% occur only once, and 5.6% lies in the top ten. Trimming took 1 base from V and 9 from J; bases not matched to a gene: 7. Germline assignment: CDR1 SGHTA and CDR2 FQGTGA. This CDR3 is built from 15 residues. This clone was counted between two and nine times. Sequencing was carried out using PBMCs. The chain couples TRBV7-3 to TRBJ2-1; 9 bases match TRBD2. This sequence originates from a human donor in good health. Some clones in this sample may be carry-over from other donors' samples. The CDR3 DNA follows: TGTGCCAGCAGCTTAATAGCGGGGGTACAAAGTGAGCAGTTCTTC. It codes for CASSLIAGVQSEQFF.